These T cell receptor beta chains were read from a single sample in a study of cytomegalovirus exposure and HLA in healthy donors. Assay: immunoSEQ multiplex PCR; the TCRdb copy retains only in-frame clones and omits some. This repertoire includes 120,000 or so clones. Sequences were obtained from PBMCs. The receptor source for this set is a man younger than 35 in good health and CMV-seronegative. The CDR3 runs from the conserved cysteine through the conserved F or W.

TRBV4-1,TRBJ2-7,13,CASSQKTAYEQYF
TRBV18,TRBJ1-2,12,CASSPREDGYTF
TRBV5-1,NA,16,CASTRLAGGAYYEQYF
TRBV25-1,TRBJ2-2,14,CASSHRGNTGELFF
TRBV5-1,TRBJ2-1,15,CASSLGAGILNEQFF
TRBV7-9,TRBJ2-7,13,CASSLEGRNEQYF
TRBV27,TRBJ2-7,13,CASRYGTSYEQYF
TRBV19,TRBJ2-2,15,CASSASGRGTGELFF
TRBV23-1,TRBJ2-6,14,CASREYSGANVLTF
TRBV15,TRBJ1-4,18,CATTHKKGRALTNEKLFF
TRBV9,TRBJ2-7,13,CASSEGALGEQYF
TRBV19,TRBJ2-1,15,CASSMRGSSYNEQFF
TRBV4-2,TRBJ2-3,17,CASSQSPSGGRTDTQYF
TRBV19,TRBJ2-1,14,CASSTSGIYNEQFF
TRBV5-4,TRBJ1-1,12,CASSTNRAEAFF
TRBV30,TRBJ1-6,14,CAWSVRQGASPLHF
TRBV6-5,TRBJ1-2,14,CASSTPQGAYGYTF
TRBV15,TRBJ2-2,14,CATTDRGNTGELFF
TRBV6-5,TRBJ1-1,13,CASNGQGFTEAFF
TRBV10-1,TRBJ1-1,16,CASSESRVPMNTEAFF
TRBV11-2,TRBJ2-7,13,CASSSKDRVEQYF
TRBV14,TRBJ2-5,13,CASSQDPWQTQYF
TRBV30,TRBJ1-1,15,CAIQGDNFWNTEAFF
TRBV19,TRBJ1-5,15,CASSMVTGLNQPQHF
TRBV6-1,TRBJ2-7,15,CASSARDHNSYEQYF
TRBV5-1,TRBJ2-7,13,CATRTANNYEQYF
TRBV5-5,TRBJ2-5,16,CASAIGAGQLQETQYF
TRBV7-9,TRBJ2-2,19,CASRPSRLAGGTNTGELFF
TRBV2,TRBJ1-1,17,CASSEETGRFMNTEAFF
TRBV6-6,TRBJ1-4,14,CASTEDRAGEKLFF
TRBV6-1,TRBJ2-5,15,CASSKLTSGGASQYF
TRBV6-5,TRBJ1-4,13,CASSDGVNEKLFF
TRBV13,TRBJ2-2,15,CASSLNGGMIGELFF
TRBV11-2,NA,14,CASSFGGVSYEQYF
TRBV10-3,TRBJ1-1,15,CAISARAGMNTEAFF